A selection of T cell receptor beta chains follows, all from one sample in a study of T-cell reconstitution after alpha-beta-depleted transplantation in children. MiXCR, applied by TCRdb to the PCR reads, yields one record per CDR3 protein. The sample holds 500,000 or so distinct CDR3 sequences; roughly 11% are singletons and the top ten take 14%. The source material was PBMCs, mostly from graft donor cells, sampled 180 days after TCRalphabeta/CD19-depleted stem cell transplant. The receptors derive from a female patient between 2 and 15 years old who had a stem cell transplant for aplastic anemia, so the T cells may come from the graft donor. Each CDR3 is given with its conserved first and last residue. A D gene is named only where the DNA matches it firmly. Size is stated for part of the rows, as once, few or many counts, or as a class when the clone is expanded.

CASSQLTGGGPYEQYF,TGTGCCAGCAGCCAACTGACAGGGGGCGGTCCCTACGAGCAGTACTTC,TRBV3-1,TRBD1,TRBJ2-7,NA
CASRGGSYEQYF,TGTGCCAGCAGGGGCGGCTCCTACGAGCAGTACTTC,TRBV12-3/TRBV12-4,NA,TRBJ2-7,many
CSGELGNEQFF,TGCAGCGGCGAACTAGGAAACGAGCAGTTCTTC,TRBV29-1,NA,TRBJ2-1,NA
CASSVGASGWSSYEQYF,TGTGCCAGCAGCGTAGGGGCTAGCGGGTGGAGCTCCTACGAGCAGTACTTC,TRBV9,TRBD2,TRBJ2-7,few
CASSLGGQGYTEAFF,TGTGCCAGCAGCTTAGGGGGACAGGGATACACTGAAGCTTTCTTT,TRBV7-3,TRBD1,TRBJ1-1,few
CASSLFPGVAGITYEQYF,TGTGCCAGCAGTTTATTCCCCGGGGTAGCGGGAATAACCTACGAGCAGTACTTC,TRBV28,TRBD2,TRBJ2-7,NA
CASSHSRGYEQYF,TGCGCCAGCAGCCACTCGCGGGGCTACGAGCAGTACTTC,TRBV4-3,NA,TRBJ2-7,NA
CASSFYTSGSHRPDNEQFF,TGTGCCAGCAGTTTTTATACTAGCGGGAGCCATCGGCCCGACAATGAGCAGTTCTTC,TRBV28,TRBD2,TRBJ2-1,NA
CASSSVAGDPETQYF,TGTGCCAGCAGCTCGGTAGCGGGAGACCCAGAGACCCAGTACTTC,TRBV11-3,TRBD2,TRBJ2-5,few
CASSQDLRQDNQPQHF,TGCGCCAGCAGCCAAGATTTGCGGCAGGACAATCAGCCCCAGCATTTT,TRBV4-3,NA,TRBJ1-5,few
CAWSFGQGQETQYF,TGTGCCTGGAGTTTTGGACAGGGACAAGAGACCCAGTACTTC,TRBV30,TRBD1,TRBJ2-5,few
CASSMGVGGYTF,TGTGCCAGTAGTATGGGAGTGGGTGGCTACACCTTC,TRBV19,NA,TRBJ1-2,few
CASSRNPELQETQYF,TGTGCCAGCAGTCGAAACCCGGAGCTCCAAGAGACCCAGTACTTC,TRBV6-2/TRBV6-3,NA,TRBJ2-5,few
CASSVEKGQGSRTDTQYF,TGTGCCAGCAGCGTAGAAAAGGGACAGGGCTCCCGCACAGATACGCAGTATTTT,TRBV9,TRBD1,TRBJ2-3,NA
CASSPLSSFTDTQYF,TGTGCCAGCAGCCCCCTCAGCTCCTTCACAGATACGCAGTATTTT,TRBV7-2,NA,TRBJ2-3,NA
CASSFVLNTEAFF,TGTGCCAGCAGTTTTGTTTTAAACACTGAAGCTTTCTTT,TRBV27,NA,TRBJ1-1,NA
CASGTGLAGEETQYF,TGCGCCAGCGGGACGGGACTAGCGGGAGAAGAGACCCAGTACTTC,TRBV5-1,TRBD2,TRBJ2-5,few
CSARDGGGYTEAFF,TGCAGTGCTAGAGATGGAGGGGGCTACACTGAAGCTTTCTTT,TRBV20-1,TRBD1,TRBJ1-1,few
CASSQIAGAFYNEQFF,TGCGCCAGCAGCCAAATAGCGGGAGCGTTCTACAATGAGCAGTTCTTC,TRBV4-3,TRBD2,TRBJ2-1,many
CASSPIAGGLTDTQYF,TGTGCCAGCTCACCTATAGCGGGAGGGCTCACAGATACGCAGTATTTT,TRBV18,TRBD2,TRBJ2-3,NA
CATSREPLDTEAFF,TGTGCCACCAGCAGAGAGCCGCTGGACACTGAAGCTTTCTTT,TRBV15,NA,TRBJ1-1,many
CASSDGTGNQPQHF,TGTGCCAGCAGTGACGGGACAGGGAATCAGCCCCAGCATTTT,TRBV25-1,TRBD1,TRBJ1-5,few
CASSWTSGTNEQFF,TGTGCCAGCAGCTGGACTAGCGGGACCAATGAGCAGTTCTTC,TRBV11-3,TRBD2,TRBJ2-1,few
CAISESPAGGPYEQYF,TGTGCCATCAGTGAGTCCCCAGCGGGAGGGCCCTACGAGCAGTACTTC,TRBV10-3,TRBD2,TRBJ2-7,few
CASSGQGRDFGTDTQYF,TGTGCCAGTAGTGGACAGGGGCGAGATTTCGGCACAGATACGCAGTATTTT,TRBV19,TRBD1,TRBJ2-3,NA
CASSSRGLYGELFF,TGTGCCAGCAGTTCCAGGGGGCTATACGGGGAGCTGTTTTTT,TRBV12-3/TRBV12-4,TRBD1,TRBJ2-2,few
CATSSPAPRIAGGLMAAKNIQYF,TGTGCCACCAGCAGTCCCGCCCCAAGGATAGCGGGAGGTTTGATGGCAGCCAAAAACATTCAGTACTTC,TRBV15,TRBD2,TRBJ2-4,few
CASSLLTGSHNEQFF,TGTGCCAGCAGCTTACTGACAGGGTCCCACAATGAGCAGTTCTTC,TRBV7-9,TRBD1,TRBJ2-1,NA
CSARPSPTYEQYF,TGCAGTGCTAGGCCTTCCCCCACCTACGAGCAGTACTTC,TRBV20-1,NA,TRBJ2-7,NA
CASGPPGLATDTQYF,TGTGCCAGCGGCCCTCCGGGACTAGCTACAGATACGCAGTATTTT,TRBV28,TRBD2,TRBJ2-3,few
CASSTVQGAGNNEQFF,TGTGCCAGCAGCACAGTACAGGGGGCAGGAAACAATGAGCAGTTCTTC,TRBV7-9,TRBD1,TRBJ2-1,NA
CASGLVPPGRSDTQYF,TGTGCTAGTGGTTTGGTACCCCCCGGACGCTCCGATACGCAGTATTTT,TRBV12-5,NA,TRBJ2-3,many
CASSRRRLARDTGELFF,TGTGCCAGCAGTCGTCGCAGACTAGCGAGGGACACCGGGGAGCTGTTTTTT,TRBV6-4,TRBD2,TRBJ2-2,few
CSADPGSSGSSNEQFF,TGCAGTGCCGACCCAGGGTCTAGCGGGAGTAGCAATGAGCAGTTCTTC,TRBV20-1,TRBD2,TRBJ2-1,NA
CASSRAGGGRTYEQYF,TGTGCCAGCAGCCGAGCCGGCGGGGGAAGGACCTACGAGCAGTACTTC,TRBV28,TRBD2,TRBJ2-7,NA
CAWSQAYGTHYEQYF,TGTGCCTGGAGTCAAGCCTACGGGACTCATTACGAGCAGTACTTC,TRBV30,NA,TRBJ2-7,NA
CANGGMGETQYF,TGTGCCAACGGGGGAATGGGAGAGACCCAGTACTTC,TRBV28,NA,TRBJ2-5,few